This T cell receptor (beta chain) was obtained from a study of T cell responses to AZD1222 COVID-19 vaccine. In the case of this clone: This CDR3 is also generated by other DNA sequences in the sample.

Data came from immunoSEQ multiplex PCR; TCRdb stores just in-frame clones and leaves some out. The sample lists approximately 150,000 clones, around 93% occurring once. The source material was peripheral blood, sampled on day 0 of AZD1222 vaccination. This clonotype was sampled from an adult in good health.

DNA for the CDR3: TGCGCCAGCAGCTTGGGTTACGAGCAGTACTTC. This translates into CASSLGYEQYF. The J gene is TRBJ2-7, the V gene TRBV5-1; D is unclear. The CDR3 covers 11 residues. V was shortened by 0 bases and J by 4 bases, with 2 bases between the two germline ends. Germline assignment: CDR1 SGHRS and CDR2 YFSETQ.